Following are 13 T cell receptor beta chains from one sample sequenced in a study of blood T cell repertoires in COVID-19. Profiling relied on immunoSEQ multiplex PCR, and the TCRdb table lists in-frame clones only, not all of them. Of around 200,000 clones listed, about 83% are singletons. The material sequenced was PBMCs or T cells enriched from blood (not recorded which). All receptors derive from a man aged 40-55 years with acute COVID-19.

Here the CDR3 reads CAWSPLDREGSGYTF. The CDR3 DNA follows: TGTGCCTGGAGTCCATTGGACAGGGAGGGTAGCGGCTACACCTTC. V usage is TRBV30 and J usage is TRBJ1-2; TRBD1 aligns across 8 bases. Germline V gene lookup returns CDR1 GTSNPN and CDR2 SVGIG (reference sequence). The CDR3 spans 15 residues. The ends lost 2 bases at V and 8 bases at J; junction bases unmatched: 13.

In its sample, this clone was seen a few times. CDR3 protein: CASSVGDRGDYEQYF. CDR3 coding DNA: TGTGCCAGCAGCGTAGGGGACAGGGGGGACTACGAGCAGTACTTC. V is TRBV9 and J is TRBJ2-7, with 11 bases that match TRBD1. Trimming took 0 bases from V and 3 from J; bases not matched to a gene: 2. Per the germline V gene, CDR1 is SGDLS and CDR2 is YYNGEE. CDR3 size: 15 residues.

This chain joins TRBV6-6 and TRBJ1-6; 8 nucleotides line up with TRBD1. V was clipped by 4 bases and J by 9 bases; unmatched bases: 11. Germline V lookup: CDR1 MNHNY, CDR2 SVGAGI (reference sequence). The CDR3 length is 16 residues. The CDR3 DNA sequence: TGTGCCAGCAGTTGGTCAGGGGGCTCGATTTCTTCACCCCTCCACTTT. Amino acid sequence: CASSWSGGSISSPLHF.

This clone showed up just once. The V call is TRBV12-3 or TRBV12-4, the J call TRBJ1-3; no firm D call. V was pared by 3 bases and J by 9 bases, with 12 bases between. The CDR3 is 13 residues long. Here the CDR3 DNA reads TGTGCCAGCAGTTTCGGGTCGGCGGCCACCATATATTTT. This translates into CASSFGSAATIYF.

The chain combines TRBV11-2 with TRBJ2-7; TRBD1 matches 10 bases. The V and J ends lost 2 bases and 6 bases, in that order; junction bases with no gene match: 7. From germline, CDR1 is SGHAT and CDR2 FQNNGV. The CDR3 contains 15 residues. This CDR3 is CASSLFGTGDGEQYF. CDR3 coding DNA: TGTGCCAGCAGCTTATTTGGGACAGGGGATGGCGAGCAGTACTTC.

The chain couples TRBV18 to TRBJ2-3; 8 bases are shared with TRBD1. The V and J ends lost 2 bases and 8 bases, in that order; junction bases with no gene match: 12. Germline values: CDR1 KGHSH, CDR2 LQKENI. This CDR3 has 16 amino acids. The CDR3 loop reads CASSPMAGGPHGTQYF. CDR3 bases: TGTGCCAGCTCACCAATGGCAGGGGGCCCGCACGGTACGCAGTATTTT.

The J gene is TRBJ2-7, the V gene TRBV4-2; the D gene is possibly TRBD1 (5 bases). V was pared by 3 bases and J by 2 bases, with 17 bases between. This CDR3 spans 16 amino acids. Germline V lookup: CDR1 LGHNA, CDR2 YNFKEQ. The CDR3, as DNA: TGTGCCAGCAGCCATCAACTGACAGTACCCCCCTACGAGCAGTACTTC. It translates to CASSHQLTVPPYEQYF.

This clone was recorded only once. The CDR3 loop is CAIKTGEVDNTEAFF. DNA of the CDR3: TGTGCCATCAAGACGGGGGAGGTCGACAACACTGAAGCTTTCTTT. The V call is TRBV10-3, the J call TRBJ1-1, with TRBD1 as a possible D gene (5 bases). Germline V CDR1 and CDR2: ENHRY, SYGVKD. V lost 7 bases, J lost 2 bases, and 17 bases lay in between. There are 15 residues in the CDR3.

The genes are TRBV2 and TRBJ2-5; 9 positions agree with TRBD2. CDR1 is SNHLY, CDR2 FYNNEI, per germline. Trimming cost V 6 bases and J 4 bases; bases outside gene matches: 6. The CDR3 length is 14 residues. The CDR3 DNA sequence: TGTGCCAGCAGGTTAAGCGGGAGGTTAGAGACCCAGTACTTC. Translating gives CASRLSGRLETQYF.

This clone was counted a few times. This chain links TRBV9 with TRBJ1-2; D is undetermined. The CDR3 is made up of 17 amino acids. Germline V gives CDR1 SGDLS, CDR2 YYNGEE. Trimming took 0 bases from V and 1 from J, leaving 16 bases between them. CDR3 protein: CASSVGATRRDNYGYTF. The DNA for the CDR3 is TGTGCCAGCAGCGTAGGAGCCACCAGGAGGGATAACTATGGCTACACCTTC. Looking up the rest from reference TRBV9 and TRBJ1-2 gives the full variable domain: DSGVTQTPKHLITATGQRVTLRCSPRSGDLSVYWYQQSLDQGLQFLIQYYNGEERAKGNILERFSAQQFPDLHSELNLSSLELGDSALYFCASSVGATRRDNYGYTFGSGTRLTVV.

The table lists this clone with a few counts. V gene TRBV11-2 combines with J gene TRBJ1-4; TRBD1 might be the D (5 bases). V lost 6 bases to trimming and J lost 5 bases, with 19 bases between them. Looked up from germline, CDR1 is SGHAT and CDR2 is FQNNGV. The CDR3 has 16 amino acids. DNA for the CDR3: TGTGCCAGCAGAGCTACAGGTGTTGGGAAGAATGAAAAACTGTTTTTT. It specifies CASRATGVGKNEKLFF.

This sequence joins TRBV7-2 and TRBJ1-4; TRBD1 matches 8 bases. The CDR3 is 15 residues long. Trimming removed 6 bases from V and 8 bases from J; junction bases left unmatched: 11. Germline V gene lookup returns CDR1 SGHTA and CDR2 FQGNSA. This chain's CDR3 is CASRAWAGGDEKLFF. In DNA form, the CDR3 reads TGTGCCAGCAGGGCTTGGGCAGGGGGCGACGAAAAACTGTTTTTT.

J is TRBJ2-3 and V is TRBV24-1, with 7 bases that match TRBD1. The germline CDR1 and CDR2 sequences are KGHDR and SFDVKD. The length of the CDR3 is 15 residues. The ends lost 3 bases at V and 3 bases at J; junction bases unmatched: 5. The CDR3 nucleotides read TGTGCCACCAGTGATGCCAGGGGGTGGACAGATACGCAGTATTTT. Translated, it gives CATSDARGWTDTQYF.